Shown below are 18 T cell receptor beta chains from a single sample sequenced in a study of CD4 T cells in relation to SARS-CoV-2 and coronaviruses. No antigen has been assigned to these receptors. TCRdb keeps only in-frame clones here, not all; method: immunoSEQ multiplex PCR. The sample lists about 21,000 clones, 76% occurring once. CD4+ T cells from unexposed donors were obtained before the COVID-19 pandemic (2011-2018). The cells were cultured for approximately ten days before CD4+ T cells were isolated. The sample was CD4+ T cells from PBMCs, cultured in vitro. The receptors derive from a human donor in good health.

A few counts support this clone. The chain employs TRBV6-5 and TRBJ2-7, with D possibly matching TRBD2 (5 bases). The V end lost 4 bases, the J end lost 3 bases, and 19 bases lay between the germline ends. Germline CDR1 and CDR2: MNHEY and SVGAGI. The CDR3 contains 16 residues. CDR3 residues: CASSSSLVGGGYEQYF. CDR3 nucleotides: TGTGCCAGCAGTTCCTCTCTCGTCGGTGGAGGCTACGAGCAGTACTTC.

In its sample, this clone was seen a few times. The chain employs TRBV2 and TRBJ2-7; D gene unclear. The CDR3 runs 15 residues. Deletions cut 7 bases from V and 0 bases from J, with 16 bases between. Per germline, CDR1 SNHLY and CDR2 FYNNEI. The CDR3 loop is CASIMSRASSYEQYF. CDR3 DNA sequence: TGTGCCAGCATTATGTCGAGAGCGAGCTCCTACGAGCAGTACTTC.

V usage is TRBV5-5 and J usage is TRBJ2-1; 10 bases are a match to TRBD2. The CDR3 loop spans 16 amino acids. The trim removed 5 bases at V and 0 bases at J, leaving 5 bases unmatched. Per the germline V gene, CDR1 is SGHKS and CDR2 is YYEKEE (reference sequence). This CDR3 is CASRLAGTSSYNEQFF. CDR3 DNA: TGTGCCAGCAGACTAGCGGGAACAAGCTCCTACAATGAGCAGTTCTTC.

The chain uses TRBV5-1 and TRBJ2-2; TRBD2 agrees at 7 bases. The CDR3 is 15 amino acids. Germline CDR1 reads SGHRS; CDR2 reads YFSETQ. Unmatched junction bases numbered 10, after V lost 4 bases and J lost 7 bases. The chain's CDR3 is CASSPAGDWGGELFF. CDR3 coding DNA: TGCGCCAGCAGCCCGGCGGGGGATTGGGGCGGGGAGCTGTTTTTT.

The DNA of the CDR3 is TGCGCCAGCAGCTTGGCATTTCCTGTCGCGCAGGCGGCAAACAGGGGCTATGGCTACACCTTC. This codes for CASSLAFPVAQAANRGYGYTF. The chain uses TRBV5-1 and TRBJ1-2; 7 bases agree with TRBD1. Germline V gives CDR1 SGHRS, CDR2 YFSETQ. V lost 0 bases, J lost 4 bases, and 24 bases stayed unmatched. The CDR3 runs to 21 residues. Complete variable domain (other parts from reference TRBV5-1 and TRBJ1-2): KAGVTQTPRYLIKTRGQQVTLSCSPISGHRSVSWYQQTPGQGLQFLFEYFSETQRNKGNFPGRFSGRQFSNSRSEMNVSTLELGDSALYLCASSLAFPVAQAANRGYGYTFGSGTRLTVV.

CDR3 nucleotides: TGTGCCAGCAGCTTTTTTGCTAGCGGGAGGGCAGATACGCAGTATTTT. This gives the protein CASSFFASGRADTQYF. The chain carries TRBV5-4 and TRBJ2-3; 12 nucleotides align to TRBD2. Germline CDR1 is SGHNT and CDR2 is YYREEE (reference sequence). V was clipped by 2 bases and J by 4 bases; unmatched bases: 5. The CDR3 runs to 16 residues.

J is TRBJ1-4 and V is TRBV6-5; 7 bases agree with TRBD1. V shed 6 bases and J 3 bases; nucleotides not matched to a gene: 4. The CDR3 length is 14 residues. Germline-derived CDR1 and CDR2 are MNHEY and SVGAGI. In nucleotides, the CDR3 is TGTGCCAGCAGGAGACAGGGCGCTAATGAAAAACTGTTTTTT. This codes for CASRRQGANEKLFF.

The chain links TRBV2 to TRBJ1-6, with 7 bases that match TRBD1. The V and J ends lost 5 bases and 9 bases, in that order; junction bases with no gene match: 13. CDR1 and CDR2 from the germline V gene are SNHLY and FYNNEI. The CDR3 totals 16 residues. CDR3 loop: CASSPKIQGRRSPLHF. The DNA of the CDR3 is TGTGCCAGCAGTCCTAAAATACAGGGGAGGCGTTCACCCCTCCACTTT.

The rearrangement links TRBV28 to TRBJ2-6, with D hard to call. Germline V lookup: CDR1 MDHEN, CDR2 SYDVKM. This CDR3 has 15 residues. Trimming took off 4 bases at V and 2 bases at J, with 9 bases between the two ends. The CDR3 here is CASSYGKAGANVLTF. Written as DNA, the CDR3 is TGTGCCAGCAGTTACGGCAAGGCTGGGGCCAACGTCCTGACTTTC.

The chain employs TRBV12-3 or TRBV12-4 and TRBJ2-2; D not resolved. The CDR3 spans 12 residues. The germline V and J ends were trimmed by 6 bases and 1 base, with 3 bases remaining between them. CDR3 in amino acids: CASRRNTGELFF. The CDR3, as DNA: TGTGCCAGCAGGAGGAACACCGGGGAGCTGTTTTTT.

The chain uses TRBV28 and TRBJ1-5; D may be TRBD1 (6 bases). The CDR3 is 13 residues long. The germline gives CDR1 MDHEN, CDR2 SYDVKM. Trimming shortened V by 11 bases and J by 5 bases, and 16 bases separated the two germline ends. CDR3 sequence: CAVQGRGDQPQHF. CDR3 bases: TGTGCCGTACAGGGTCGGGGAGATCAGCCCCAGCATTTT. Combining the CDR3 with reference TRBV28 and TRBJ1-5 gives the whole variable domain DVKVTQSSRYLVKRTGEKVFLECVQDMDHENMFWYRQDPGLGLRLIYFSYDVKMKEKGDIPEGYSVSREKKERFSLILESASTNQTSMYLCAVQGRGDQPQHFGDGTRLSIL.

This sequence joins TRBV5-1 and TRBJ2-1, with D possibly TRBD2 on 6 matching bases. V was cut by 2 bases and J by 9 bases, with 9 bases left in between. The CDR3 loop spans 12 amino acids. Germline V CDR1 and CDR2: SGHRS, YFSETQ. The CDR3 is CASSLLAVEQFF. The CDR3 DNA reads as TGCGCCAGCAGCTTACTAGCTGTTGAGCAGTTCTTC.

CDR3 sequence (DNA): TGCGCCAGCAGCCCTGGCCTACTAGCGGGGGAGCAGTTCTTC. It codes for CASSPGLLAGEQFF. The rearrangement links TRBV5-1 to TRBJ2-1; 10 bases align to TRBD2. J was trimmed by 10 bases and V by 4 bases; bases with no gene match: 8. The CDR3 sequence is 14 residues long. CDR1 is SGHRS and CDR2 is YFSETQ in the germline V gene.

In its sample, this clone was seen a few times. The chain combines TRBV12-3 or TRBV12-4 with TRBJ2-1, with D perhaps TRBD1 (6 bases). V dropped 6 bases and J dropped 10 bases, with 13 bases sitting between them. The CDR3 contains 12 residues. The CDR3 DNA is TGTGCCAGCAGCTGGGGGCGTTCAGAGCAGTTCTTC. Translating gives CASSWGRSEQFF.

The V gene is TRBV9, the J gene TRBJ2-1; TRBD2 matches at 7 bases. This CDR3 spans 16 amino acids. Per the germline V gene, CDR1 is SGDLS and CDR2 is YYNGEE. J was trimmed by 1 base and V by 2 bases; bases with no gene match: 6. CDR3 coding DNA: TGTGCCAGCAGCGTCAGCGGGACGTTGTCCTACAATGAGCAGTTCTTC. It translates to CASSVSGTLSYNEQFF.

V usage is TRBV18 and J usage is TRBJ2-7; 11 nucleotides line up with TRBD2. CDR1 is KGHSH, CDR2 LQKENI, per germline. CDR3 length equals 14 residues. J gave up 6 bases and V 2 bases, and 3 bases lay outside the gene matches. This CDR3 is CASSPGLAGGEQYF. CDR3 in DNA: TGTGCCAGCTCACCAGGGCTAGCGGGAGGCGAGCAGTACTTC.

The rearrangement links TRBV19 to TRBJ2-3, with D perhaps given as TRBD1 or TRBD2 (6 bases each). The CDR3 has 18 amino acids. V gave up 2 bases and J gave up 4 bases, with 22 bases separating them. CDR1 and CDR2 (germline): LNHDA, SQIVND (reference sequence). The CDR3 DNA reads TGTGCCAGTAGTATATTTGCCTGGGCTAGCGAGGGGGCAGATACGCAGTATTTT. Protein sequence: CASSIFAWASEGADTQYF.

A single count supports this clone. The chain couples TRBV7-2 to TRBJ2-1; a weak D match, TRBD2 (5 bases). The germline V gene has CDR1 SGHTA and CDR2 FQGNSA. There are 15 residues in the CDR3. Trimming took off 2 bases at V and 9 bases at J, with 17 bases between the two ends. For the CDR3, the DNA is TGTGCCAGCAGCTTACTACTAGGCGCGAGCATTGAGCAGTTCTTC. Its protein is CASSLLLGASIEQFF.